This T cell receptor (beta chain) was sequenced in a study of blood T cell repertoires in COVID-19. Study background: The study drew acute and convalescent COVID-19 samples from the United States, Italy and Spain.

Under the authors' procedure: Cell counts per sample came from amplifying reference gene primers. The table came from immunoSEQ multiplex PCR; TCRdb's copy has only in-frame clones and leaves some out. The DNA gave D and trimming, while V, J and clone size come from that table. The sample shows a few hundred thousand clones, around 88% of them seen only once. The germline V gene encodes CDR1 SNHLY and CDR2 FYNNEI. This CDR3 is 14 amino acids long. V lost 6 bases to trimming and J lost 7 bases, with 16 bases between them. Sequences were obtained from peripheral blood. This TCR derives from a woman under 40 who had recovered from COVID-19. The rearrangement joins TRBV2 to TRBJ1-5; D is unresolved. CDR3 in amino acids: CASSYTPSGQPQHF. CDR3 sequence (DNA): TGTGCCAGCAGCTATACCCCGTCCGGGCAGCCCCAGCATTTT.